This is a list of T cell receptor beta chains from one sample in a study of blood T cell repertoires in COVID-19. The protocol was immunoSEQ multiplex PCR, while the TCRdb copy is restricted to in-frame clones and leaves out a portion. The table includes about 170,000 clones, about 90% detected once. Source material: peripheral blood. The receptors shown here come from a woman aged 60-75 years with COVID-19, enrolled during active disease. The CDR3 runs from the conserved cysteine through the conserved F or W. A D gene is named only where the DNA matches it firmly. Clone size is shown for a subset of rows, as once, few, many or a class of expanded clone.

- - TRBJ2-5 TRBV19 TGTGCCAGTAGTGGCTACCAAGAGACCCAGTACTTC CASSGYQETQYF
- - TRBJ1-5 TRBV10-2 TGCGCCAGCAGTGAGTTGGGGAGGAAGCCCCAGCATTTT CASSELGRKPQHF
TRBD1 - TRBJ1-6 TRBV7-2 TGTGCCAGCAGCTTAAACCCGACAGGGGATTCACCCCTCCACTTT CASSLNPTGDSPLHF
- - TRBJ1-5 TRBV30 TGTGCCTGGACCCAAAGGGGGACCTTCGGTCAGCCCCAGCATTTT CAWTQRGTFGQPQHF
- - TRBJ2-7 TRBV21-1 TGTGCCAGCAGCAAAGAGGGAAGGACTCAAAATAAATCCTACGAGCAGTACTTC CASSKEGRTQNKSYEQYF
- few TRBJ1-4 TRBV7-8 TGTGCCAGCAGCTTCGGGGAGGAAAAACTGTTTTTT CASSFGEEKLFF
TRBD1 - TRBJ1-5 TRBV2 TGTGCCAGCCAGGACAGGGTACATCAGCCCCAGCATTTT CASQDRVHQPQHF
- - TRBJ2-7 TRBV5-4 TGTGCCAGCAGCCCCAGGGGTACCTACGAGCAGTACTTC CASSPRGTYEQYF
- - TRBJ1-1 TRBV18 TGTGCCAGCTCAGCTCGGGGTGTCGTCGGCGAAGCTTTCTTT CASSARGVVGEAFF
TRBD1 - TRBJ2-7 TRBV29-1 TGCAGCGTTGATGATGGCGGGACAGGGGCCTACGAGCAGTACTTC CSVDDGGTGAYEQYF
TRBD1 - TRBJ1-4 TRBV27 TGTGCCAGCAGTTTATGGGGCGGGACAGGGGGCGGAAAACTGTTTTTT CASSLWGGTGGGKLFF
- - TRBJ2-7 TRBV3-1/TRBV3-2 TGTGCCAGCAGCCATCCAGCAGGACTCTGCTACGAGCAGTACTTC CASSHPAGLCYEQYF
- - TRBJ2-7 TRBV20-1 TGCAGTGCTAGTTCCCTAAATTCCTACGAGCAGTACTTC CSASSLNSYEQYF
- - TRBJ1-2 TRBV7-2 TGTGCCAGCAGCTTAGCGGTCGGACTCTCTGGAGGCTACACCTTC CASSLAVGLSGGYTF
- - TRBJ1-5 TRBV9 TGTGCCAGCAGCGTAGCGGGGGGTCAGAATCAGCCCCAGCATTTT CASSVAGGQNQPQHF
TRBD1 - TRBJ1-2 TRBV3-1/TRBV3-2 TGTGCCAGCAGCCGGACAGGCGATGGCTACACCTTC CASSRTGDGYTF
TRBD1 - TRBJ1-5 TRBV19 TGTGCCTGTAAACAGGGGGCTACCCACCTTGGTAATCAGCCCCAGCATTTT CACKQGATHLGNQPQHF
- - TRBJ2-2 TRBV28 TGTGCCAGCAGAAATAGCGCCGCGAACACCGGGGAGCTGTTTTTT CASRNSAANTGELFF
TRBD2 - TRBJ2-7 TRBV18 TGTGCCAGCTCACCCCTTGGACTAGCGGGAGAGTTCAGCGAGCAGTACTTC CASSPLGLAGEFSEQYF
- - TRBJ1-1 TRBV7-9 TGTGCCAGCAGCCCAGGGGTAGTCACTGAAGCTTTCTTT CASSPGVVTEAFF
TRBD1 - TRBJ2-7 TRBV24-1 TGTGCCACCTCATCCGGGGACAGGGGGACCTACGAGCAGTACTTC CATSSGDRGTYEQYF
TRBD1 once TRBJ1-2 TRBV12-3/TRBV12-4 TGTGCCAGCAGTGGACAGGAGGACTATGGCTACACCTTC CASSGQEDYGYTF
- once TRBJ2-7 TRBV5-5 TGTGCCAGCAGCCACCAGCGGGAGCAGTACTTC CASSHQREQYF
TRBD1 - TRBJ1-4 TRBV9 TGTGCCAGCAGCCCCAGACAGGGTCTAGCTGAAAAACTGTTTTTT CASSPRQGLAEKLFF
- - TRBJ1-1 TRBV18 TGTGCCAGCTCACCAGCGGTCGTAGCCTTGAACACTGAAGCTTTCTTT CASSPAVVALNTEAFF
- once TRBJ2-3 TRBV7-2 TGTGCCAGCAGCTTAGGGAGAGGCGGCTTTAGCACAGATACGCAGTATTTT CASSLGRGGFSTDTQYF
TRBD1 - TRBJ2-5 TRBV24-1 TGTGCCACCAGTGATACAGGGGGCGCGGAGGAGACCCAGTACTTC CATSDTGGAEETQYF
TRBD1 few TRBJ1-1 TRBV7-8 TGTGCCAGCAGCCCCAGGGACAGGAACACTGAAGCTTTCTTT CASSPRDRNTEAFF
TRBD2 - TRBJ2-4 TRBV3-1/TRBV3-2 TGTGCCAGCAGCCAGGATAGCGGGAGGGGGGTGGTTCAGTACTTC CASSQDSGRGVVQYF
- - TRBJ2-5 TRBV28 TGTGCCAGCAATCGCGGAGGGGAGGAAGAGACCCAGTACTTC CASNRGGEEETQYF
TRBD1 - TRBJ2-1 TRBV23-1 TGCGCCAGCGGGGCCGGGACAGGGGGCGATGAGCAGTTCTTC CASGAGTGGDEQFF
- - TRBJ2-3 TRBV6-5 TGTGCCAGCAGCAGGGGATTCCAAGGCACAGATACGCAGTATTTT CASSRGFQGTDTQYF
TRBD2 - TRBJ2-7 TRBV4-3 TGCGCCAGCAGCCAAGAGATAGCGGGAGGGATCTACGAGCAGTACTTC CASSQEIAGGIYEQYF
TRBD1 - TRBJ1-5 TRBV19 TGTGCCAGTAGTATAGCGGGACAGCCATACCGAGGCAATCAGCCCCAGCATTTT CASSIAGQPYRGNQPQHF
- - TRBJ1-4 TRBV21-1 TGTGCCAGCATCACGCCAGGGGCTAATGAAAAACTGTTTTTT CASITPGANEKLFF
TRBD1 - TRBJ1-2 TRBV5-1 TGCGCCAGCAGCGCAGGGGGCGCGGGAGGCTACACCTTC CASSAGGAGGYTF
TRBD2 once TRBJ2-1 TRBV7-3 TGTGCCAGCAGCTTTACTAGCGGGAGGGCTCGGAATGAGCAGTTCTTC CASSFTSGRARNEQFF
TRBD1 - TRBJ1-3 TRBV11-2 TGTGCCAGCAGCTTAGTCGACAGGGAGAGAAACACCATATATTTT CASSLVDRERNTIYF
TRBD1 - TRBJ1-2 TRBV4-2 TGTGCCAGCAGCCTAACAGGGGAAGGCTACACCTTC CASSLTGEGYTF
- once TRBJ2-3 TRBV27 TGTGCCAGCAGTTTAAGGGGCAGCAGGGATACGCAGTATTTT CASSLRGSRDTQYF
TRBD1 once TRBJ2-1 TRBV7-9 TGTGCCAGCAGCTCGACAGGGTTCTACAATGAGCAGTTCTTC CASSSTGFYNEQFF
- - TRBJ1-1 TRBV11-3 TGTGCCAGCAGCATCCCGACAGGCTTTGGCACTGAAGCTTTCTTT CASSIPTGFGTEAFF